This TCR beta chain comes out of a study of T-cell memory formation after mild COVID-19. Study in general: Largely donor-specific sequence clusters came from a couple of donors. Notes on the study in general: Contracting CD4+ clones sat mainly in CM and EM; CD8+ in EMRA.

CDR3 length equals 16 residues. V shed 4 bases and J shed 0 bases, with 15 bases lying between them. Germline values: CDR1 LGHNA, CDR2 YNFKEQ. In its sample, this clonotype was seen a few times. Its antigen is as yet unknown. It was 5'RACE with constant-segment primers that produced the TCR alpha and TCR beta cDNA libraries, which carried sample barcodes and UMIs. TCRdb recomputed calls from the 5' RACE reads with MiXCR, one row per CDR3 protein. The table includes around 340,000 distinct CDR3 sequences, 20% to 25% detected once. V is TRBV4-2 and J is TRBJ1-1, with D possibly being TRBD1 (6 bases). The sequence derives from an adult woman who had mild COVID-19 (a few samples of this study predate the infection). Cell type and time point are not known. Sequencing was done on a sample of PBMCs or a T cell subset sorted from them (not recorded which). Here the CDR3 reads CASSLGGGLMNTEAFF. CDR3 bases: TGTGCCAGCAGCCTAGGGGGGGGCCTGATGAACACTGAAGCTTTCTTT.